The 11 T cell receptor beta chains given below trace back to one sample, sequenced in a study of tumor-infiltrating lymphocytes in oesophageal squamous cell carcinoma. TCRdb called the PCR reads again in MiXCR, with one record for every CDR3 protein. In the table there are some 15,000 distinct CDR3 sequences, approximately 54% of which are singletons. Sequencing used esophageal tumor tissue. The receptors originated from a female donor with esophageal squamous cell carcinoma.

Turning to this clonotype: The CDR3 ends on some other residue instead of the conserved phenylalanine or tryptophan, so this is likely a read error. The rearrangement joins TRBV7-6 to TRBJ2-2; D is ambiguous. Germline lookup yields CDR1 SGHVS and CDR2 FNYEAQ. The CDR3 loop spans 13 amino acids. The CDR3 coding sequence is TGTACCAGCAGCTCAGTTCGGACCGGGGAGCTGTTTTTA. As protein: CTSSSVRTGELFL.

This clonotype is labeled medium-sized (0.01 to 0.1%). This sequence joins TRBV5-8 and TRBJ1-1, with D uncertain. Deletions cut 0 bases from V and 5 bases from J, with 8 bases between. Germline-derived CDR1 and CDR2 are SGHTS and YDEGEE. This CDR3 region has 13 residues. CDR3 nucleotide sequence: TGTGCCAGCAGCTTGGGGGTCTGGACTGAAGCTTTCTTT. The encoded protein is CASSLGVWTEAFF.

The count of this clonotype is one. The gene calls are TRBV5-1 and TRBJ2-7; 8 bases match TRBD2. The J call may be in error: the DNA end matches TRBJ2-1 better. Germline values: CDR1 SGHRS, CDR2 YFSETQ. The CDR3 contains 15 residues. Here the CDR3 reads CASSQSAGVYNEQFF. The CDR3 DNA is TGCGCCAGCAGCCAATCAGCGGGGGTCTACAATGAGCAGTTCTTC.

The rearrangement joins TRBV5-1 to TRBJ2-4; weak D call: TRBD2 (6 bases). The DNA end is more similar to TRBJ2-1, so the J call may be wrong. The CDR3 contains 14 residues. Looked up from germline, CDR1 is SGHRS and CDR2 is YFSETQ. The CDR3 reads CASSDQGGSDEQFF. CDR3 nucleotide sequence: TGCGCCAGCAGCGACCAGGGAGGTAGCGATGAGCAGTTCTTC.

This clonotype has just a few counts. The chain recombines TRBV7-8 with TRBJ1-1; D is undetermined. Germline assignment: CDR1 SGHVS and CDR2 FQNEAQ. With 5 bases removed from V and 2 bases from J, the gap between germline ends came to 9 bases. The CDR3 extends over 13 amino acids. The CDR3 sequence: CASSPGPNTEAFF. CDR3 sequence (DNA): TGTGCCAGCAGCCCGGGCCCCAACACTGAAGCTTTCTTT.

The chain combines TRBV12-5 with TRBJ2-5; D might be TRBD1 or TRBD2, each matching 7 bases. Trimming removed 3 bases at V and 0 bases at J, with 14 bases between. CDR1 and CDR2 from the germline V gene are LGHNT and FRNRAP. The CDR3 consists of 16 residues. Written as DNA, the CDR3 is TGTGCTAGTGGTTTTCAGGGGGGGAGGTACCAAGAGACCCAGTACTTC. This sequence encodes CASGFQGGRYQETQYF.

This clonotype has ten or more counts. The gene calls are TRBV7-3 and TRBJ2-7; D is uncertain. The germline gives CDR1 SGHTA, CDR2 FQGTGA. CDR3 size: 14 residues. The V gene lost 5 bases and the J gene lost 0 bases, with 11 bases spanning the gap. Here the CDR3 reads CASSPGYPSYEQYF. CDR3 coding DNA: TGTGCCAGCAGCCCCGGTTACCCCTCCTACGAGCAGTACTTC.

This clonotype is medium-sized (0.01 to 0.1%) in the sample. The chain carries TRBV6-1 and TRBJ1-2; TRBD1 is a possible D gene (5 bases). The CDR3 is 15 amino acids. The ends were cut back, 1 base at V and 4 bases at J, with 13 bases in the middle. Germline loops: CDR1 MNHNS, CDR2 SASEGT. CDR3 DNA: TGTGCCAGCAGTGAAGGGGCAGGCGGGGGCTATGGCTACACCTTC. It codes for CASSEGAGGGYGYTF.

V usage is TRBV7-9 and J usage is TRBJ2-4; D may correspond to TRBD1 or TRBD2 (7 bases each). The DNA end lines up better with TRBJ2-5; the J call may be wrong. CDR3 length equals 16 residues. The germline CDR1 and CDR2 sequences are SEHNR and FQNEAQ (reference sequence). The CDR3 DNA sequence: TGTGCCAGCAGCTTAGTAAGGGGGGGACAGCAAGAGACCCAGTACTTC. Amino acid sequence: CASSLVRGGQQETQYF.

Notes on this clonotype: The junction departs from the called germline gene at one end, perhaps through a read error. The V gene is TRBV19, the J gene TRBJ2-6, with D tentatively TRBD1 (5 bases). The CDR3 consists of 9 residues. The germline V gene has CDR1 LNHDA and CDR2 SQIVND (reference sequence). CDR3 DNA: TGTGCCAGTAGTGTCTCCAGGGTTTTC. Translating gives CASSVSRVF.

CDR3 loop: CASSSELVETQYF. The CDR3 bases are TGTGCCAGCAGTAGTGAGCTGGTTGAGACCCAGTACTTC. This chain uses TRBV7-6 with TRBJ2-1; D is unclear. The better agreement between TRBJ2-5 and the DNA end casts doubt on the J call. There are 13 residues in the CDR3. CDR1 and CDR2 from the germline V gene are SGHVS and FNYEAQ.